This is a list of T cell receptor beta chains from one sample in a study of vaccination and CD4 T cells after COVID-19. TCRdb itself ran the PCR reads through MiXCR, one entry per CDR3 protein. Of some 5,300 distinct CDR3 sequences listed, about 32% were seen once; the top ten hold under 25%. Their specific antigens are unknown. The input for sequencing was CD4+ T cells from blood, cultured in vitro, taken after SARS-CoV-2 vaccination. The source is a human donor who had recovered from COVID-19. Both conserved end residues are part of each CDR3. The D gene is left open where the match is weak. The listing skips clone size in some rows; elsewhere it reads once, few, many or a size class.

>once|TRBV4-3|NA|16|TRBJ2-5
TGCGCCAGCAGCCAAGTTCTCGGCGCGGAACAAGAGACCCAGTACTTC
CASSQVLGAEQETQYF
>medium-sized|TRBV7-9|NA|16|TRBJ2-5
TGTGCCAGCAGCTTAGACGGGTGGGGGGTTGAAGAGACCCAGTACTTC
CASSLDGWGVEETQYF
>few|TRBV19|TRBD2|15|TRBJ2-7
TGTGCCAGTAGTGGGCTAGCGGGCCTTGTCTACGAGCAGTACTTC
CASSGLAGLVYEQYF
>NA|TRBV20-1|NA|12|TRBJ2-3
TGCAGTGCTAGTCCTAGCACAGATACGCAGTATTTT
CSASPSTDTQYF
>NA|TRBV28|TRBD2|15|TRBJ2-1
TGTGCCAGCAGTTTTTCAAGAACTAGCGGGAGTGAGCAGTTCTTC
CASSFSRTSGSEQFF
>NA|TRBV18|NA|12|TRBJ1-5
TGTGCCAGCTCGAGTGCCAATCAGCCCCAGCATTTT
CASSSANQPQHF
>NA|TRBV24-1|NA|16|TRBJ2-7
TGTGCCACCAGTGATGGAAGACGCGGGGCCACCTACGAGCAGTACTTC
CATSDGRRGATYEQYF
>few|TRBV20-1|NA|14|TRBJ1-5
TGCAGTGCTAGCACCCCTTATAGCAATCAGCCCCAGCATTTT
CSASTPYSNQPQHF
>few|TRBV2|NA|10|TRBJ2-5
TGTGCCAGCAGTGTTGGGACCCAGTACTTC
CASSVGTQYF
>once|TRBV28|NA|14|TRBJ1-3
TGTGCCAGCAGTTTGTCCCAGCGAGGAAACACCATATATTTT
CASSLSQRGNTIYF
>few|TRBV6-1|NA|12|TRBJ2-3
TGTGCCAGCAGTGCACGGACCCGTCAGGAGTATTTT
CASSARTRQEYF
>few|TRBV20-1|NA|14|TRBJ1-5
TGCAGTGCTTATACGACTTATAGCAATCAGCCCCAGCATTTT
CSAYTTYSNQPQHF
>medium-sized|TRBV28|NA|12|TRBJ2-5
TGTGCCAGCACTGACACCATGGAGACCCAGTACTTC
CASTDTMETQYF
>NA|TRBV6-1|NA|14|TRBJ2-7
TGTGCCAGCAGCCCTTCCCCTTTCTCCTACGAGCAGTACTTC
CASSPSPFSYEQYF
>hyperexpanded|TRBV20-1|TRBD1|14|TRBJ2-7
TGCAGTGCTAGAGAGGGGACAGGGGGATACGAGCAGTACTTC
CSAREGTGGYEQYF
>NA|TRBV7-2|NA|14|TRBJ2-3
TGTGCCAGCAGCTTAGGGAGACTTGCAGATACGCAGTATTTT
CASSLGRLADTQYF
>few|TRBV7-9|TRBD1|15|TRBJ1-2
TGTGCCAGCAGCTTGGGGACCGGGACAGGCTATGGCTACACCTTC
CASSLGTGTGYGYTF
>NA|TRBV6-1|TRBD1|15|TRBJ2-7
TGTGCCAGCAGCTCCCTAGGGACAGGGTTGCTCGAGCAGTACTTC
CASSSLGTGLLEQYF
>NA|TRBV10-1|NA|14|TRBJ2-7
TGCGCCAGCAGTGAGGGGCCTTTTAACTACGAGCAGTACTTC
CASSEGPFNYEQYF
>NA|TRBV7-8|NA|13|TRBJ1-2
TGTGCCAGCAGCTTAGGGCAGATATATGGCTACACCTTC
CASSLGQIYGYTF
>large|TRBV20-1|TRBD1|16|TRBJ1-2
TGCAGTGCTTTGGACAGGGGGAGCCTCTACGTCTATGGCTACACCTTC
CSALDRGSLYVYGYTF
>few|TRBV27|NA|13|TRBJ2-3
TGTGCCAGCAATCTAGCGAGCACAGATACGCAGTATTTT
CASNLASTDTQYF
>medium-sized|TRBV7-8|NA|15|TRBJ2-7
TGTGCCAGCAGCTTAGCTTCTAGCGACTCCTACGAGCAGTACTTC
CASSLASSDSYEQYF